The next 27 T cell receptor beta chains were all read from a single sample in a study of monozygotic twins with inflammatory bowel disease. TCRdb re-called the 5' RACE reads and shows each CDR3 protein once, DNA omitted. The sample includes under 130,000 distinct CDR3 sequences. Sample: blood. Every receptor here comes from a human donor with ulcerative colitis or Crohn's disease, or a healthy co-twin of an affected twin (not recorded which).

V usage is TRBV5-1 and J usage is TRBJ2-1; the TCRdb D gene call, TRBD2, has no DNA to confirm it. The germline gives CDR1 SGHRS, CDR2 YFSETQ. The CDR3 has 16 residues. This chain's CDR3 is CASSLESSGAYNEQFF.

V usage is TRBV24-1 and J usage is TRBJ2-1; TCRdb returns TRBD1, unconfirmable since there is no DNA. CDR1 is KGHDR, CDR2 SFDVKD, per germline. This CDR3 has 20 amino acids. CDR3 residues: CATSGSRQGVLASSYNEQFF.

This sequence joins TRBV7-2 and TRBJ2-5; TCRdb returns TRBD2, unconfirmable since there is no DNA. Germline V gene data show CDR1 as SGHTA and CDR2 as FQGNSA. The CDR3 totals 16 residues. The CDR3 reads CASQTRAGGGQETQYF. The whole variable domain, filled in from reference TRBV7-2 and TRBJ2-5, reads GAGVSQSPSNKVTEKGKDVELRCDPISGHTALYWYRQSLGQGLEFLIYFQGNSAPDKSGLPSDRFSAERTGGSVSTLTIQRTQQEDSAVYLCASQTRAGGGQETQYFGPGTRLLVL.

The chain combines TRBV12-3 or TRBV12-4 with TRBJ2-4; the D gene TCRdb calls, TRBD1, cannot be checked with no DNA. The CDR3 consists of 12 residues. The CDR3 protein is CASSRPGQGAYF.

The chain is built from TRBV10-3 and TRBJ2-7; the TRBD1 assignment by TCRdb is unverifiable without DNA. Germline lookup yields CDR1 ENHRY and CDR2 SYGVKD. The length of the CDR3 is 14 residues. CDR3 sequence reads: CAISGTGRPYEQYF.

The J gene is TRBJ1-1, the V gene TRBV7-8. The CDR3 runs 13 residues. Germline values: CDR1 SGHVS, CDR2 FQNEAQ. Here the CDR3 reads CASSGWVNTEAFF.

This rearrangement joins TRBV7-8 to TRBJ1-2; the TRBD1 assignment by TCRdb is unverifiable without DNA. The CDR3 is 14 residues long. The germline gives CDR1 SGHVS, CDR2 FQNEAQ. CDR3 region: CASSLSQGGYGYTF.

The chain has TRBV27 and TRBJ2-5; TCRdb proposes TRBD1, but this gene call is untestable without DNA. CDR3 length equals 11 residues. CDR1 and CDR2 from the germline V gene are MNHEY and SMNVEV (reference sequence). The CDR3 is CASTNQGQWNF.

This CDR3 is CSAPLTRQAFF. The rearrangement uses TRBV20-1 and TRBJ1-1. Germline assignment: CDR1 DFQATT and CDR2 SNEGSKA (reference sequence). This CDR3 is built from 11 residues.

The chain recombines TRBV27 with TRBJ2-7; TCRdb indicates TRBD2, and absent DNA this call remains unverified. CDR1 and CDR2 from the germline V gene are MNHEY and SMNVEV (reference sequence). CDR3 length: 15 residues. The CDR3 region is CASSPRTSGTYEQYF.

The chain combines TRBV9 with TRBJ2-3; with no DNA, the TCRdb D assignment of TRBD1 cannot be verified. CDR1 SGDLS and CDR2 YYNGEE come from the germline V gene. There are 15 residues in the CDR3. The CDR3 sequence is CASSPRDRGSDTQYF.

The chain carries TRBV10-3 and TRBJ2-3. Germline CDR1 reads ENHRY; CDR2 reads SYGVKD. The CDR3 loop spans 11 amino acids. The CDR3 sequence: CAISDGDTQYF.

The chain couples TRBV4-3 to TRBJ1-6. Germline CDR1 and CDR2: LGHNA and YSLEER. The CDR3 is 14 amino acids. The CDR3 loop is CASSQDGINSPLHF.

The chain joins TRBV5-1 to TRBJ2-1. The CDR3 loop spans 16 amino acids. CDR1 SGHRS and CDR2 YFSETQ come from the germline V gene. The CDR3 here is CASSLSRASSYNEQFF.

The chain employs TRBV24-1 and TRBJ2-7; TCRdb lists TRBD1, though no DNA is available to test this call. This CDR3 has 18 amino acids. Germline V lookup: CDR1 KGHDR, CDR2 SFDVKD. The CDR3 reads CATSDPSTGTGGLYEQYF.

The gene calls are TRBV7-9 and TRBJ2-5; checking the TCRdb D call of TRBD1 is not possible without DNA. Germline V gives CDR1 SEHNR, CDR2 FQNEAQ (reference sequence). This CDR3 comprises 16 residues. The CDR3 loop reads CASSLAAGFQEETQYF.

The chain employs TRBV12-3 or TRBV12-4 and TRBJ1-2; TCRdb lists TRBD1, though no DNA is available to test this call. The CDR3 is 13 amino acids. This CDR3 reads CASRGDVNYGYTF.

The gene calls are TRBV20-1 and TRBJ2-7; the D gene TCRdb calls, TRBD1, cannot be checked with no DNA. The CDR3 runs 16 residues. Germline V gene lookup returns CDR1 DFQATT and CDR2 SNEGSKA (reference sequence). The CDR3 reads CSAESLGTGKGYEQYF.

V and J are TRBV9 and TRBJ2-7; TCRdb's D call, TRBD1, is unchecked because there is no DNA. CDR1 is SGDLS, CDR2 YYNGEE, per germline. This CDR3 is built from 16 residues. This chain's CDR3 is CASSVGYWDTTYEQYF.

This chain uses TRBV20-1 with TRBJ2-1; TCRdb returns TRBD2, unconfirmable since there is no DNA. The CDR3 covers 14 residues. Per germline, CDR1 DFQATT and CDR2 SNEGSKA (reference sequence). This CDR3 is CSARGTSGKLEQFF.

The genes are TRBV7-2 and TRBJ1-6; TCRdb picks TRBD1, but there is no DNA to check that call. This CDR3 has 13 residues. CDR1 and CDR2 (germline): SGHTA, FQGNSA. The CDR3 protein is CASSFTGDSPLHF.

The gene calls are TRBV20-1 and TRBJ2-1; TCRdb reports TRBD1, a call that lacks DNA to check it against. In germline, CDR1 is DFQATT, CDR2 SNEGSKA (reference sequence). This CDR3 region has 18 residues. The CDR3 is CSARGDRGRGVSYNEQFF.

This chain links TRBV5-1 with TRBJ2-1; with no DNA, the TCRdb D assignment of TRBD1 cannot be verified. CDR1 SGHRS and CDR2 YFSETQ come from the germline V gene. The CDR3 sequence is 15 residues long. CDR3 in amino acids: CASSLQGLTYNEQFF.

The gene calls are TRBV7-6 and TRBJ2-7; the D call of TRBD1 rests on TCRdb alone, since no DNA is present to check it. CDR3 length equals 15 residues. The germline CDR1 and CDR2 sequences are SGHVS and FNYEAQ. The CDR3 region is CASSLEGQGNYEQYF.

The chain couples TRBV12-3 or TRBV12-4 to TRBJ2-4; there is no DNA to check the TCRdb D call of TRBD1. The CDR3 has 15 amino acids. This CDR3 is CASQSGGQAKNIQYF.

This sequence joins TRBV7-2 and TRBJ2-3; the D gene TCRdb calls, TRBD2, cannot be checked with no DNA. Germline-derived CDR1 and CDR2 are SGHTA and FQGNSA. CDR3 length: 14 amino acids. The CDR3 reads CASSKGLNTDTQYF.

CDR3: CASAPFPGQGMWDTQYF. The V call is TRBV6-6, the J call TRBJ2-3; TCRdb's D call of TRBD1 is untestable without DNA. CDR1 and CDR2 (germline): MNHNY, SVGAGI (reference sequence). The CDR3 runs to 17 residues.